The TCR beta chain described here comes from a study of CD8 T cells in ankylosing spondylitis. Study-wide findings and caveats: Reactive arthritis synovial fluid and blood were previously reported to contain some motif variants. Roughly eight highly homologous variants made up a TCR beta motif that seemed to typify ankylosing spondylitis blood.

Germline values: CDR1 DFQATT, CDR2 SNEGSKA (reference sequence). The CDR3 has 14 amino acids. Trimming left V 2 bases short and J 1 base short, with 9 bases between. The authors made TCR beta libraries by quantitative 5'-RACE with molecular barcodes. A single record per CDR3 protein comes from TCRdb applying MiXCR to the 5' RACE reads. Of 150,000 to 200,000 distinct CDR3 sequences listed, over 15% are singletons. There are many counts of this clonotype. Its matching antigen is unknown. This receptor was obtained from a male donor under 30 with ankylosing spondylitis or in good health (not recorded which). This rearrangement joins TRBV20-1 to TRBJ2-1; possibly TRBD2 for D (5 bases). Sequenced sample: blood, either unsorted or a sorted T cell fraction (not recorded which). The CDR3 bases are TGCAGTGCTAGATCGGACTTGTCCTACAATGAGCAGTTCTTC. Its protein is CSARSDLSYNEQFF.